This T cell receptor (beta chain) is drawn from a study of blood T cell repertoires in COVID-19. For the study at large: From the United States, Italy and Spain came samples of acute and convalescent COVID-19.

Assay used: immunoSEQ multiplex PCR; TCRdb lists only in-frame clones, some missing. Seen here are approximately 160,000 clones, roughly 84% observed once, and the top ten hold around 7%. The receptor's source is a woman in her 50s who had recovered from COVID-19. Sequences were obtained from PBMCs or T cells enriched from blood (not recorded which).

The CDR3 region has the DNA TGTGCCAGCAGTCGGGGAGGGGCGCCTGGAAACACCATATATTTT. Translating gives CASSRGGAPGNTIYF. The gene calls are TRBV7-8 and TRBJ1-3; possibly TRBD1 for D (5 bases). Trimming removed 6 bases at V and 2 bases at J, with 14 bases between. This CDR3 contains 15 residues. Germline V gives CDR1 SGHVS, CDR2 FQNEAQ.